Presented here are 32 T cell receptor beta chains from one specimen sequenced in a study of shared clonotypes between healthy human individuals (dated by TCRdb to between 2020 and 2021). CD8 naive samples were obtained by positive selection for CCR7 among CD45RO-negative cells, yielding a CD45RA+CCR7+ population from which TemRA cells were excluded. Libraries were built with the immunoSEQ multiplex PCR assay. This is the immuneACCESS table as TCRdb keeps it, with only in-frame sequences that have V and J called. A part of the clones is gone; compared with another copy, unresolved V genes explain less than half, and the rest is unexplained. The sample profile shows approximately 2,200,000 clones; more than 85% of them were found once. Roughly 1.7% of the sample comes from the top ten. Sequenced: naive CD8+ T cells from PBMCs. Interpreted using the paper, the cell subset or site label stands for: CD45RA+CCR7+. These TCRs come from a man in his late teens or twenties in good health. Some clones in this sample may be carry-over from other donors' samples.

The V gene is TRBV28, the J gene TRBJ2-7; perhaps TRBD2 as D (5 bases). The CDR3 runs to 15 residues. The germline V gene has CDR1 MDHEN and CDR2 SYDVKM. Between the trimmed V and J ends, which lost 6 bases and 0 bases, there was a span of 15 bases. CDR3 sequence: CASRPDSPISYEQYF. In DNA, the CDR3 is TGTGCCAGCAGGCCGGACTCCCCTATCTCCTACGAGCAGTACTTC.

The rearrangement links TRBV30 to TRBJ1-2, with TRBD1 as a possible D gene (5 bases). CDR3 length: 19 residues. V shed 2 bases and J shed 8 bases, with 33 bases lying between them. In germline, CDR1 is GTSNPN, CDR2 SVGIG (reference sequence). CDR3 sequence (DNA): TGTGCCTGGAGTCAAAGGGGCAGGACCGATAGGTCTCTGGGGGAGGGCTACACCTTC. It specifies CAWSQRGRTDRSLGEGYTF.

This rearrangement joins TRBV10-1 to TRBJ2-5; the D gene is possibly TRBD2 (5 bases). Germline CDR1 is WNHNN and CDR2 is SYGVQD (reference sequence). This CDR3 comprises 15 residues. V gave up 6 bases and J gave up 4 bases, with 18 bases separating them. CDR3 loop: CASRCQRLSGETQYF. CDR3 DNA: TGCGCCAGCAGATGTCAACGACTAAGCGGAGAGACCCAGTACTTC.

V usage is TRBV28 and J usage is TRBJ2-3; possible D gene TRBD1, 5 bases. CDR3 length: 13 residues. Per the germline V gene, CDR1 is MDHEN and CDR2 is SYDVKM. Trimming pared 6 bases from V and 3 bases from J, leaving 10 bases between. CDR3 loop: CASSQGSTDTQYF. The CDR3 DNA reads as TGTGCCAGCAGCCAGGGTAGTACAGATACGCAGTATTTT.

The gene calls are TRBV6-1 and TRBJ1-2, with TRBD1 as a possible D gene (5 bases). The CDR3 runs to 15 residues. Between the trimmed V and J ends, which lost 6 bases and 2 bases, there was a span of 16 bases. Germline values: CDR1 MNHNS, CDR2 SASEGT. The CDR3 protein is CASSLTAPGNYGYTF. The CDR3 DNA sequence: TGTGCCAGCAGCCTGACAGCTCCTGGGAACTATGGCTACACCTTC.

The V gene is TRBV7-8, the J gene TRBJ2-1; no reliable D call. The length of the CDR3 is 13 residues. The V gene's germline CDR1 is SGHVS and CDR2 FQNEAQ. V lost 0 bases to trimming and J lost 7 bases, with 7 bases between them. The CDR3 DNA reads TGTGCCAGCAGCTTAGCCAAGAAGAATGAGCAGTTCTTC. As protein: CASSLAKKNEQFF.

The chain recombines TRBV28 with TRBJ2-7; either TRBD1 or TRBD2 may supply D (5 bases each). The CDR3 length is 14 residues. V lost 8 bases to trimming and J lost 2 bases, with 16 bases between them. The germline CDR1 and CDR2 sequences are MDHEN and SYDVKM. The CDR3 loop reads CASGRGTVAYEQYF. CDR3 bases: TGTGCCAGCGGTCGAGGGACGGTAGCCTACGAGCAGTACTTC.

This clone has only one observation. The genes are TRBV29-1 and TRBJ1-1; 7 bases are a match to TRBD1. This CDR3 region has 13 residues. The ends lost 8 bases at V and 2 bases at J; junction bases unmatched: 8. Germline V gene sequence: CDR1 SQVTM, CDR2 ANQGSEA. The CDR3 protein is CSPTGMSNTEAFF. The CDR3 nucleotides are TGCAGCCCGACAGGGATGAGTAACACTGAAGCTTTCTTT.

The V call is TRBV11-2, the J call TRBJ2-1, with unresolved D. This CDR3 has 13 amino acids. The ends were cut back, 3 bases at V and 7 bases at J, with 10 bases in the middle. The germline CDR1 and CDR2 sequences are SGHAT and FQNNGV. CDR3 coding DNA: TGTGCCAGCAGCTTGTACTTACTAAATGAGCAGTTCTTC. Amino acids: CASSLYLLNEQFF. The full variable domain, rest sourced from reference TRBV11-2 and TRBJ2-1, is EAGVAQSPRYKIIEKRQSVAFWCNPISGHATLYWYQQILGQGPKLLIQFQNNGVVDDSQLPKDRFSAERLKGVDSTLKIQPAKLEDSAVYLCASSLYLLNEQFFGPGTRLTVL.

The V and J genes are TRBV6-5 and TRBJ2-7; D remains unclear. Trimming removed 3 bases at V and 5 bases at J, with 11 bases between. The CDR3 length is 13 residues. The germline CDR1 and CDR2 sequences are MNHEY and SVGAGI. CDR3 sequence: CASSYAVGHEQYF. The DNA for the CDR3 is TGTGCCAGCAGTTATGCGGTCGGCCACGAGCAGTACTTC.

This chain links TRBV25-1 with TRBJ1-2, with D perhaps matching TRBD1 (5 bases). The germline V and J ends were trimmed by 1 base and 8 bases, with 8 bases remaining between them. Germline values: CDR1 MGHDK, CDR2 SYGVNS. The CDR3 sequence is 12 residues long. The CDR3 bases are TGTGCCAGCAGTGAATTGGGGGTAGGCTACACCTTC. This sequence encodes CASSELGVGYTF.

Details on this clone: The sample has other DNA sequences that encode this CDR3 too. The V call is TRBV27, the J call TRBJ2-1; 10 nucleotides agree with TRBD2. Losses at the gene ends were 3 bases for V and 4 bases for J; bases not matched to a gene: 3. Per germline, CDR1 MNHEY and CDR2 SMNVEV (reference sequence). The CDR3 sequence is 15 residues long. The chain's CDR3 is CASSFGLAVYNEQFF. CDR3 DNA: TGTGCCAGCAGTTTCGGACTAGCGGTTTACAATGAGCAGTTCTTC.

The V gene is TRBV2, the J gene TRBJ1-2; weak D call: TRBD1 (6 bases). Germline lookup yields CDR1 SNHLY and CDR2 FYNNEI. The germline V and J ends were trimmed by 10 bases and 2 bases, with 11 bases remaining between them. This CDR3 is 12 amino acids long. The DNA for the CDR3 is TGTGCCATGTTAGACAGGAACTATGGCTACACCTTC. It encodes CAMLDRNYGYTF. Looking up the rest from reference TRBV2 and TRBJ1-2 gives the full variable domain: EPEVTQTPSHQVTQMGQEVILRCVPISNHLYFYWYRQILGQKVEFLVSFYNNEISEKSEIFDDQFSVERPDGSNFTLKIRSTKLEDSAMYFCAMLDRNYGYTFGSGTRLTVV.

This chain uses TRBV15 with TRBJ1-2; D ambiguous. Between the trimmed V and J ends, which lost 0 bases and 3 bases, there was a span of 11 bases. The germline V gene encodes CDR1 LNHNV and CDR2 YYDKDF (reference sequence). This CDR3 is built from 15 residues. The CDR3: CATSRDKGAYYGYTF. Written as DNA, the CDR3 is TGTGCCACCAGCAGAGATAAGGGCGCTTACTATGGCTACACCTTC.

Points on this clone: Other DNA variants within this sample encode the same CDR3. The genes are TRBV9 and TRBJ1-4, with a weak D call TRBD1 (5 bases). The germline V gene has CDR1 SGDLS and CDR2 YYNGEE. The CDR3 totals 15 residues. V was trimmed by 0 bases and J by 4 bases, leaving 10 bases between them. CDR3 bases: TGTGCCAGCAGCGTAGGGGGCAGGTATAATGAAAAACTGTTTTTT. Translation gives CASSVGGRYNEKLFF. The whole variable domain, remainder taken from reference TRBV9 and TRBJ1-4, is DSGVTQTPKHLITATGQRVTLRCSPRSGDLSVYWYQQSLDQGLQFLIQYYNGEERAKGNILERFSAQQFPDLHSELNLSSLELGDSALYFCASSVGGRYNEKLFFGSGTQLSVL.

This chain uses TRBV27 with TRBJ1-1, with D maybe TRBD1 (5 bases). Germline values: CDR1 MNHEY, CDR2 SMNVEV (reference sequence). Trimming shortened V by 2 bases and J by 6 bases, and 13 bases separated the two germline ends. This CDR3 has 14 residues. The CDR3 is CASSLGTNNPEAFF. CDR3 nucleotides: TGTGCCAGCAGTTTAGGGACCAACAACCCTGAAGCTTTCTTT.

The genes are TRBV5-8 and TRBJ2-7; weak D call: TRBD1 (6 bases). CDR1 is SGHTS and CDR2 is YDEGEE in the germline V gene. The CDR3 is 15 residues long. V was trimmed by 4 bases and J by 0 bases, leaving 14 bases between them. CDR3 protein: CASSVDRLSSYEQYF. The CDR3 nucleotides read TGTGCCAGCAGCGTTGACAGGCTAAGCTCCTACGAGCAGTACTTC.

CDR3 sequence (DNA): TGTGCCAGCAGTCAAGGATCTTATCAGCCCCAGCATTTT. As protein: CASSQGSYQPQHF. This rearrangement joins TRBV2 to TRBJ1-5, with D unresolved. From germline, CDR1 is SNHLY and CDR2 FYNNEI. The CDR3 sequence is 13 residues long. V dropped 5 bases and J dropped 5 bases, with 10 bases sitting between them.

This chain links TRBV29-1 with TRBJ1-2; unclear D gene. CDR1 and CDR2 from the germline V gene are SQVTM and ANQGSEA. The CDR3 totals 14 residues. The V gene lost 3 bases and the J gene lost 5 bases, with 16 bases spanning the gap. CDR3 nucleotide sequence: TGCAGCGTTGATCTTACCACGAAATTATATGGCTACACCTTC. This codes for CSVDLTTKLYGYTF.

This clone was picked up one time. The chain links TRBV25-1 to TRBJ2-7; TRBD2 aligns across 10 bases. In germline, CDR1 is MGHDK, CDR2 SYGVNS. CDR3 size: 15 residues. Trimming at V came to 0 bases and at J to 6 bases, leaving 5 bases not matched to a gene. CDR3 nucleotides: TGTGCCAGCAGTGAATATCTAGCGGGAGATTCCGAGCAGTACTTC. Its protein is CASSEYLAGDSEQYF.

This rearrangement joins TRBV25-1 to TRBJ1-3, with 7 positions matching TRBD1. J was trimmed by 1 base and V by 4 bases; bases with no gene match: 7. The CDR3 is 16 residues long. Germline assignment: CDR1 MGHDK and CDR2 SYGVNS. CDR3 nucleotide sequence: TGTGCCAGCAGTGGACCGGGACAGAGTTCTGGAAACACCATATATTTT. Its protein product is CASSGPGQSSGNTIYF.

The count of this clone is one. The V call is TRBV2, the J call TRBJ2-7, with 12 bases fitting TRBD1. J was trimmed by 5 bases and V by 6 bases; bases with no gene match: 5. This CDR3 has 14 amino acids. Germline V gene lookup returns CDR1 SNHLY and CDR2 FYNNEI. The CDR3 bases are TGTGCCAGCAGAATCCGGGACAGGGGGCACGAGCAGTACTTC. It is translated as CASRIRDRGHEQYF.

The chain carries TRBV30 and TRBJ2-7, with D possibly matching TRBD2 (6 bases). Trimming pared 1 base from V and 7 bases from J, leaving 14 bases between. Germline CDR1 is GTSNPN and CDR2 is SVGIG (reference sequence). CDR3 length: 13 residues. The CDR3: CAWSGGSGWEQYF. CDR3 DNA sequence: TGTGCCTGGAGTGGAGGGAGCGGGTGGGAGCAGTACTTC.

The chain recombines TRBV7-6 with TRBJ2-2; TRBD1 agrees at 12 bases. The germline CDR1 and CDR2 sequences are SGHVS and FNYEAQ. V shed 2 bases, J shed 4 bases, and the junction held 5 bases outside the gene matches. The CDR3 covers 17 residues. CDR3 region: CASSLWGQGASTGELFF. The CDR3 coding sequence is TGTGCCAGCAGCTTATGGGGACAGGGGGCATCCACCGGGGAGCTGTTTTTT.

Notes on this clone: A read error is the likely source, as a far larger clone sits one nucleotide away. This sample includes further DNA sequences coding for the same CDR3. DNA for the CDR3: TGTGCCAGCAGCTTAGAGGTAGATACGCAGTATTTT. Amino acid sequence: CASSLEVDTQYF. The V gene is TRBV7-8, the J gene TRBJ2-3, with D hard to call. Germline V gives CDR1 SGHVS, CDR2 FQNEAQ. V lost 1 base to trimming and J lost 5 bases, with 4 bases between them. The CDR3 has 12 amino acids.

This rearrangement joins TRBV5-4 to TRBJ2-3, with TRBD2 matching 9 bases. Germline assignment: CDR1 SGHNT and CDR2 YYREEE (reference sequence). Trimming cost V 3 bases and J 1 base; bases outside gene matches: 6. This CDR3 is built from 16 residues. CDR3 in amino acids: CASSWKREEGTDTQYF. In nucleotides, the CDR3 is TGTGCCAGCAGCTGGAAGCGGGAGGAGGGCACAGATACGCAGTATTTT.

This chain uses TRBV7-9 with TRBJ1-1; D remains unclear. Germline V gene lookup returns CDR1 SEHNR and CDR2 FQNEAQ (reference sequence). Between the trimmed V and J ends, which lost 4 bases and 1 base, there was a span of 7 bases. The CDR3 is 13 residues long. The CDR3: CASSSAENTEAFF. In nucleotides, the CDR3 is TGTGCCAGCAGCTCCGCAGAGAACACTGAAGCTTTCTTT.

This clone has just one count. The V gene is TRBV27, the J gene TRBJ2-7; possible D gene TRBD2, 6 bases. The CDR3 sequence is 15 residues long. V lost 5 bases, J lost 2 bases, and 16 bases lay in between. Germline CDR1 and CDR2: MNHEY and SMNVEV (reference sequence). CDR3 nucleotides: TGTGCCAGCAGTGTTTGGTTTAGCGGCCCCTACGAGCAGTACTTC. Amino acid sequence: CASSVWFSGPYEQYF.

The chain employs TRBV6-1 and TRBJ1-3; D gene ambiguous. Germline V lookup: CDR1 MNHNS, CDR2 SASEGT. V lost 6 bases and J lost 0, with 9 bases in between. The CDR3 sequence is 14 residues long. The DNA for the CDR3 is TGTGCCAGCAGAACGATATCCTCTGGAAACACCATATATTTT. The encoded protein is CASRTISSGNTIYF.

This clone is a singleton in its sample. The rearrangement links TRBV19 to TRBJ2-4; D gene uncertain. CDR1 and CDR2 from the germline V gene are LNHDA and SQIVND (reference sequence). V was shortened by 4 bases and J by 1 base, with 11 bases between the two germline ends. The CDR3 is 15 amino acids. The CDR3 loop is CASSTAIGAKNIQYF. The CDR3 nucleotides read TGTGCCAGTAGTACCGCCATTGGGGCCAAAAACATTCAGTACTTC.

J is TRBJ1-4 and V is TRBV5-1, with D unclear. CDR1 SGHRS and CDR2 YFSETQ come from the germline V gene. The CDR3 loop spans 18 amino acids. The V gene lost 1 base and the J gene lost 0 bases, with 16 bases spanning the gap. The CDR3: CASSLRRQERATNEKLFF. CDR3 bases: TGCGCCAGCAGCTTGCGTCGGCAGGAACGTGCAACTAATGAAAAACTGTTTTTT.

The chain employs TRBV28 and TRBJ2-1; the match to TRBD1 covers 9 bases. This CDR3 is built from 17 residues. J gave up 0 bases and V 6 bases, and 9 bases lay outside the gene matches. Germline-derived CDR1 and CDR2 are MDHEN and SYDVKM. DNA of the CDR3: TGTGCCAGCAGATCCCACAGGGGGCCTAACTCCTACAATGAGCAGTTCTTC. Translated, it gives CASRSHRGPNSYNEQFF.